This T cell receptor beta chain was captured in a study of blood T cell repertoires in COVID-19. The table lists this clone with a count of one. V shed 4 bases and J shed 1 base, with 7 bases lying between them. The CDR3 is 13 residues long. From germline, CDR1 is LGHDT and CDR2 YNNKEL (reference sequence). Original processing notes: Reference gene primers were amplified, and this amplification served to estimate nucleated cell counts. Data came from immunoSEQ multiplex PCR; TCRdb stores just in-frame clones and leaves some out. The V and J calls and clone size are taken from that table; D and trimming were inferred from the DNA. Among about 27,000 clones, roughly 90% were seen once, and the ten largest hold about 16%.

The chain has TRBV3-1 (or the pseudogene TRBV3-2) and TRBJ1-1; D is uncertain. The sequencing input was peripheral blood. The TCR sequence derives from a human donor with active COVID-19. The donor label of this sample is uncertain. CDR3 sequence reads: CASSPQANTEAFF. The CDR3 DNA follows: TGTGCCAGCAGCCCCCAGGCGAACACTGAAGCTTTCTTT.